This T cell receptor (beta chain) was recorded in a study of long-term antiretroviral therapy in people with HIV. Background on the study: Initial samples were collected about a decade before the 2015 immediate-ART recommendation.

Survey-level immunoSEQ v3.0 assays were run. Produced via immunoSEQ multiplex PCR; TCRdb's table is partial and in-frame only. The data hold approximately 39,000 clones, with roughly 80% observed a single time. CDR3 length equals 15 residues. The V gene lost 3 bases and the J gene lost 7 bases, with 15 bases spanning the gap. Germline assignment: CDR1 LNHDA and CDR2 SQIVND (reference sequence). This clone was seen more than once but under ten times. No antigen is known for it. Study-level findings and limits: Pre-ART clonal expansions dominated every time point's repertoire. Increased diversity was seen after ART, yet it remained lower than in transplant donor controls.

The sequenced sample was unsorted PBMCs, obtained 1.5 years after starting antiretroviral therapy. The TCR comes from a man aged 18 to 29 with HIV. The rearrangement uses TRBV19 and TRBJ2-2; D gene ambiguous. The CDR3 DNA reads as TGTGCCAGTAGTATTTCGACGAGTTTTGGCGGGGAGCTGTTTTTT. Translating it yields CASSISTSFGGELFF.